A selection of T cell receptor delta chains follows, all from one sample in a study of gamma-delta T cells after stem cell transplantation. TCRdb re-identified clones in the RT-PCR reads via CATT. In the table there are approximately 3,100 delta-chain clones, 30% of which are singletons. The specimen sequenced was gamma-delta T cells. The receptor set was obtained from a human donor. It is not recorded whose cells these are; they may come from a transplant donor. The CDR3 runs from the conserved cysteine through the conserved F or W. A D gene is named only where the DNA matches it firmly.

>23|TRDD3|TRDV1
CALGKGPSRTGGFGSWDTRQMFF
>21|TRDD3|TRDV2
CACDTLRLGDTGLTYTDKLIF
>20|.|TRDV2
CACDTSPPGARRVDTDKLIF
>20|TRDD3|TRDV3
CAFRVFPLVVLGDSTDKLIF
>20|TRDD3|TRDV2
CACDTVYKSVLGDHTDKLIF
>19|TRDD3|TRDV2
CACDSTGDPSSWDTRQMFF
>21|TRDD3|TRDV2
CACGTIRGIQSASWDARQMFF
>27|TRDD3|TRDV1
CALGELEIWVNPLLRYWGRLYTDKLIF
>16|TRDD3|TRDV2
CACDFLVLGETDKLIF
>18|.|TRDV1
CALGETLPYPLYTDKLIF
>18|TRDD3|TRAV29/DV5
CAASEESSPVLGVDKLIF
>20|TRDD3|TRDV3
CAFMYLREGSGDTYTDKLIF
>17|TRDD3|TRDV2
CACELLGVAQYTDKLIF
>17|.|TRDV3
CASPSSTGRKRADKLIF
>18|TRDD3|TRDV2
CACDVVLGDTRVTDKLIF
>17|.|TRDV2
CACDTVDGRPGSDKLIF
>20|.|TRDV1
CALGELKLGSYWEPTDKLIF
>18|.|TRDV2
CACDTVSRIGSKSDKLIF
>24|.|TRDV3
CAKTWQDGPTWLGPYRGYTDKLIF
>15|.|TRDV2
CACDILGVRTDKLIF
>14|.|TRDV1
CAIRVPKRADKLIF
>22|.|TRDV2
CACDAIYGRGTRSDQYTDKLIF
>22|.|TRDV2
CACDTVYLPTQLGDEATDKLIF
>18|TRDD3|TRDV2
CACDTVMGDTLHTDKLIF
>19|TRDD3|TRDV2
CACDTLGGSIGRMIDKLIF
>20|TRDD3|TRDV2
CACDSVLGDTHLWDTRQMFF
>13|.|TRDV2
CACDTWGTDKLIF
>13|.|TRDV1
CALRSVLADKPIF
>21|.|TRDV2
CACDTVGLGGGPKGYTDKLIF
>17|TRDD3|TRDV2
CACDPVLGDTRTDKLIF
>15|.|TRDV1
CALGPKRRQRTSLIF
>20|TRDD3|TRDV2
CACDTLRTGGSDGHTDKLIF
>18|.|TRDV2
CACDTVHGGHYSTDKLIF
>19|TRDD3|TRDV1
CALGELAAITGGYTDKLIF
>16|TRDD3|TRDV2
CACDTAELGDTKYLIF
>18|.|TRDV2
CACDTVGRMFKNTDKLIF
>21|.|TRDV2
CACDPLPRSHAFRGPTDKLIF
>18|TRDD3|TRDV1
CALGELPLLTGGSDKLIF
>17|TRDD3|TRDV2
CACDTIGHWGKTDKLIF
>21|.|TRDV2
CACDAVSDTPTLESYTDKLIF
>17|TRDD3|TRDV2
CACDGLLGEKSTDKLIF
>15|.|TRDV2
CACDTVGGSTDKLIF
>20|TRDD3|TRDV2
CACDFVLGEASSWDTRQMFF
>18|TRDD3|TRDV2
CACDTVGGGYARTDKLIF
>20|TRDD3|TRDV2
CACDTVYKSVLGDHTDKLIF
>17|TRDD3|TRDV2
CACDPNWGIKYTDKLIF
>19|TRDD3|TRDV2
CACDTVQLGDTGRSGKLIF